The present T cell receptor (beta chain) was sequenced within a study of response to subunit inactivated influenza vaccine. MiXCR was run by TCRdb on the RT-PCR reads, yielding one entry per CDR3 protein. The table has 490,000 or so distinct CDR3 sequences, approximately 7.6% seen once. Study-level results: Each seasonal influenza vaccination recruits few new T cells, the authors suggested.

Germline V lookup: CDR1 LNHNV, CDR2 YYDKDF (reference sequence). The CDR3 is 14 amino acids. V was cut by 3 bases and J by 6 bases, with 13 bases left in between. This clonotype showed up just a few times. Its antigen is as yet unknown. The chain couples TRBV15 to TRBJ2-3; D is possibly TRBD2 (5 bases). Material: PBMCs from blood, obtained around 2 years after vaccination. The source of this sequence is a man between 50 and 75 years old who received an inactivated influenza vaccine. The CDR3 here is CATSSERTWDTQYF. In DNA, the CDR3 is TGTGCCACCAGCAGTGAGCGGACGTGGGATACGCAGTATTTT.